This TCR beta chain was documented in a study of T cells expressing NK-cell markers. Whole-study findings and limits: Nothing established the HCMV specificity of expanded NKG2C+ T cell clones.

TCRdb re-called the 5' RACE reads and catalogs CDR3 proteins one per entry, DNA excluded. The sample table sets out 350,000 to 450,000 distinct CDR3 sequences. Concerning this clonotype: Its antigen is currently unknown.

Germline V gene lookup returns CDR1 LNHDA and CDR2 SQIVND (reference sequence). This CDR3 has 16 amino acids. The specimen sequenced was blood T cells: a sorted CD56 or NKG2C T cell subset, CD4+ or CD8+ T cells, or bulk PBMC T cells (not recorded which). The source is a man aged 18 to 69 in good health. The V call is TRBV19, the J call TRBJ1-5. The CDR3 is CASSKAGGLAGQPQHF.